Listed below are T cell receptor beta chains from one sample, sequenced in a study of blood T cell repertoires in COVID-19. TCRdb's copy holds only in-frame clones and misses some; the assay was immunoSEQ multiplex PCR. The table lists over 90,000 clones, less than 90% of them singletons. The sequenced material came from peripheral blood. These receptors were obtained from a man older than 75 with acute or convalescent COVID-19. The CDR3 runs from the conserved cysteine through the conserved F or W. A D gene is named only where the DNA matches it firmly. The size field is filled for only some rows; it gives once, few, many or a size class.

- TRBJ1-4 TRBD1 TRBV2 TGTGCCAGCAGACCGAACAGGGGTCTTGAAAAACTGTTTTTT CASRPNRGLEKLFF
- TRBJ1-1 - TRBV5-1 TGCGCCAGCAGCTCAGGGGTGGACACTGAAGCTTTCTTT CASSSGVDTEAFF
- TRBJ1-5 TRBD1 TRBV6-6 TGTGCCAGCAGGGACGGGACAGGGGACCAGCCCCAGCATTTT CASRDGTGDQPQHF
- TRBJ2-7 - TRBV28 TGTGCCAGCAGTTTACGGCGGACCTACGAGCAGTACTTC CASSLRRTYEQYF
- TRBJ1-4 - TRBV7-3 TGTGCCAGCAGCCTGACTTCGCGGGGAGGAAAACTGTTTTTT CASSLTSRGGKLFF
- TRBJ2-1 - TRBV7-8 TGTGCCAGCAGCTTAGTAGCCTCCTACAATGAGCAGTTCTTC CASSLVASYNEQFF
- TRBJ2-1 - TRBV5-6 TGTGCCAGCAGCTTCTACCAGGGTGAGCAGTTCTTC CASSFYQGEQFF
- TRBJ2-3 TRBD1 TRBV7-8 TGTGCCAGCAGCCGAGGGGGACAGTCCACAGATACGCAGTATTTT CASSRGGQSTDTQYF
- TRBJ2-7 TRBD2 TRBV29-1 TGCAGCGTTGGGGTAGCGGGAGGGTACCACGAGCAGTACTTC CSVGVAGGYHEQYF
- TRBJ2-7 TRBD2 TRBV7-9 TGTGCCAGCAGCTTAGGACTAGCGGGAGGTTTCACCTACGAGCAGTACTTC CASSLGLAGGFTYEQYF
- TRBJ1-3 - TRBV5-4 TGTGCCAGCAGCTTGGGGTCAGGGCGCTCTGGAAACACCATATATTTT CASSLGSGRSGNTIYF
- TRBJ1-2 TRBD1 TRBV5-4 TGTGCCAGCAGCTATGACGGGACAGTGCATGATGGCTACACCTTC CASSYDGTVHDGYTF
- TRBJ2-2 - TRBV6-2/TRBV6-3 TGTGCCAGCAGTTATGAAGGGAGGAACACCGGGGAGCTGTTTTTT CASSYEGRNTGELFF
- TRBJ2-7 TRBD2 TRBV7-2 TGTGCCAGCAGCTTAGATTGGTCTAGCGGCTCCTACGAGCAGTACTTC CASSLDWSSGSYEQYF
- TRBJ1-4 - TRBV4-2 TGTGCCAGCAGCCAAGAGGTGAGCGGTCGGGAATTTGAAAAACTGTTTTTT CASSQEVSGREFEKLFF
- TRBJ1-2 - TRBV5-4 TGTGCCAGCAGCTCCTCGGCCCCGGGGTATGGCTACACCTTC CASSSSAPGYGYTF
few TRBJ2-1 TRBD2 TRBV19 TGTGCCAGTAGTATCTGGCGGGAGGGCCTTAGCTATGAGCAGTTCTTC CASSIWREGLSYEQFF
- TRBJ1-4 TRBD1 TRBV29-1 TGCAGCGTTGAAGAGGGACAGGGTAATGAAAAACTGTTTTTT CSVEEGQGNEKLFF
few TRBJ2-3 - TRBV4-1 TGCGCCAGCAGCCAAGGGGACTTCCCTACGCAGTATTTT CASSQGDFPTQYF
- TRBJ2-4 - TRBV21-1 TGTGCCAGCAGCAAAATCTATCAGGTCCCTGATAAAAACATTCAGTACTTC CASSKIYQVPDKNIQYF
- TRBJ2-3 - TRBV9 TGTGCCAGCAGCGTAAGGCCTAGCGCAACAGATACGCAGTATTTT CASSVRPSATDTQYF
once TRBJ1-1 TRBD1 TRBV19 TGTGCCAGTAGTATGAGGGACAGACTGAACACTGAAGCTTTCTTT CASSMRDRLNTEAFF
- TRBJ2-3 TRBD1 TRBV18 TGTGCCAGCTCAACATCTCAGGGGGAGACAGATACGCAGTATTTT CASSTSQGETDTQYF
- TRBJ1-5 - TRBV5-4 TGTGCCAGCAGCCCAGGGGCAGGTCGAAATCAGCCCCAGCATTTT CASSPGAGRNQPQHF
- TRBJ1-2 - TRBV19 TGTGCCAGTAGTATTGGGACTGATGATGGCTACACCTTC CASSIGTDDGYTF
- TRBJ2-1 - TRBV11-3 TGTGCCAGCAGCTTTCAGACGGGAGCTTCTGGCAATGAGCAGTTCTTC CASSFQTGASGNEQFF
- TRBJ1-6 - TRBV19 TGTGCCAGTAGTATCCCAGGGGATAATTCACCCCTCCACTTT CASSIPGDNSPLHF
- TRBJ2-7 TRBD1 TRBV28 TGTGCCAGCATGCCGGGACAGGGCAAATACGAGCAGTACTTC CASMPGQGKYEQYF
- TRBJ1-2 - TRBV6-2/TRBV6-3 TGTGCCAGCAGTTTGGAGACTAACTATGGCTACACCTTC CASSLETNYGYTF
- TRBJ1-1 TRBD1 TRBV6-6 TGTGCCAGCAGTTACGGGACAGGGGCTGGGGGCACTGAAGCTTTCTTT CASSYGTGAGGTEAFF
- TRBJ1-2 - TRBV5-1 TGCGCCAGCAGCTTGGCCGAAGGGGCCGGTGGCTACACCTTC CASSLAEGAGGYTF
- TRBJ2-1 TRBD2 TRBV27 TGTGCCAGCAGTAGGGGACTAGCGGGACCTTTCTCCTACAATGAGCAGTTCTTC CASSRGLAGPFSYNEQFF
- TRBJ2-7 - TRBV28 TGTGCCAGCAGTTTAAGTGGTCAGGGCTACGAGCAGTACTTC CASSLSGQGYEQYF
- TRBJ2-4 - TRBV19 TGTGCCAGTAGTATCGGAGGGGACGGAAACATTCAGTACTTC CASSIGGDGNIQYF